The 22 T cell receptor beta chains listed next were all sequenced from one sample in a study of blood T cells in healthy people across ages (dated by TCRdb to between 2014 and 2017). Library construction relied on 5' RACE. These reads were obtained on an Illumina HiSeq 2500. A second roughly 6 to 12 cycle PCR used a sample-barcoded 5' primer and a J-beta primer mix. Starting from the raw public reads, TCRdb applied fastp trimming at Q25, assembled clones with MiXCR and retained in-frame beta chains. Here each entry gathers all rows of one CDR3 protein and keeps the most common genes and DNA. The sample data list some 1.4 million distinct CDR3 sequences, and 40% to 50% of these were observed just once. The ten biggest clones cover 7.9% of the sample. Sequencing was performed on blood. The origin of the receptors is a woman aged 18-35 years in good health.

This clonotype was counted a few times. Compared with germline, one end of the junction differs, possibly owing to a read error. J is TRBJ1-2 and V is TRBV10-2, with D unclear. The germline CDR1 and CDR2 sequences are WSHSY and SAAADI. This CDR3 spans 13 amino acids. The CDR3 coding sequence is TGCGCCATATCGCTCGGGCTTAACGATGGCTACACCTTC. The encoded protein is CAISLGLNDGYTF.

The chain joins TRBV9 to TRBJ1-1, with 7 nucleotides matching TRBD1. Per the germline V gene, CDR1 is SGDLS and CDR2 is YYNGEE. V gave up 2 bases and J gave up 3 bases; unmatched junction bases: 4. The CDR3 length is 14 residues. CDR3 sequence (DNA): TGTGCCAGCAGCGTTACAGGGGAACACACTGAAGCTTTCTTT. This gives the protein CASSVTGEHTEAFF.

The J gene is TRBJ1-4, the V gene TRBV20-1, with TRBD1 matching over 7 bases. The CDR3 contains 14 residues. The V and J ends lost 5 bases and 5 bases, in that order; junction bases with no gene match: 8. CDR1 and CDR2 from the germline V gene are DFQATT and SNEGSKA (reference sequence). CDR3 DNA sequence: TGCAGTGCTCGAAAGGCAGGGGGAAATGAAAAACTGTTTTTT. It codes for CSARKAGGNEKLFF.

V gene TRBV6-1 combines with J gene TRBJ2-2; D ambiguous. CDR3 length equals 14 residues. The V gene lost 3 bases and the J gene lost 7 bases, with 12 bases spanning the gap. The germline gives CDR1 MNHNS, CDR2 SASEGT. The CDR3 sequence: CASSDSSTGGELFF. The CDR3 coding sequence is TGTGCCAGCAGTGACTCCTCGACGGGCGGGGAGCTGTTTTTT.

V is TRBV30 and J is TRBJ2-1; 13 bases fit TRBD2. The V segment lost 7 bases and the J segment 2 bases; nucleotides outside the gene matches: 11. The CDR3 contains 17 residues. Germline-derived CDR1 and CDR2 are GTSNPN and SVGIG (reference sequence). CDR3 DNA sequence: TGTGCCTCGCACGGGACTAGCGGGGATATCACCTACAATGAGCAGTTCTTC. The encoded protein is CASHGTSGDITYNEQFF.

This clonotype came up a few times. The rearrangement uses TRBV6-6 and TRBJ1-5, with TRBD1 as a possible D gene (6 bases). Germline V gene lookup returns CDR1 MNHNY and CDR2 SVGAGI (reference sequence). Trimming left V 7 bases short and J 7 bases short, with 14 bases between. The CDR3 sequence is 13 residues long. The CDR3 region is CASTVGGRQPQHF. The DNA of the CDR3 is TGTGCCAGCACCGTTGGGGGCAGGCAGCCCCAGCATTTT.

This clonotype was counted a few times. This chain links TRBV7-2 with TRBJ1-1; D is possibly TRBD1 (5 bases). The germline V gene encodes CDR1 SGHTA and CDR2 FQGNSA. V lost 5 bases and J 4 bases, leaving 17 bases between the germline ends. The CDR3 is 15 residues long. CDR3 sequence (DNA): TGTGCCAGCAGCGTCCGGGGCCCCTCGGGCACTGAAGCTTTCTTT. The encoded protein is CASSVRGPSGTEAFF.

This rearrangement joins TRBV10-3 to TRBJ2-5; a possible D gene is TRBD2 (5 bases). CDR1 and CDR2 from the germline V gene are ENHRY and SYGVKD. Deletions cut 6 bases from V and 5 bases from J, with 10 bases between. The CDR3 is made up of 12 amino acids. The CDR3 reads CAISPPGETQYF. The CDR3 bases are TGTGCCATCAGCCCGCCGGGGGAGACCCAGTACTTC.

The chain links TRBV30 to TRBJ2-2; D not resolved. Germline assignment: CDR1 GTSNPN and CDR2 SVGIG (reference sequence). The CDR3 runs 14 residues. Trimming left V 2 bases short and J 7 bases short, with 14 bases between. In nucleotides, the CDR3 is TGTGCCTGGAGTTCTACCATGTTGGGCGGGGAGCTGTTTTTT. Translating gives CAWSSTMLGGELFF.

This clonotype was counted between two and nine times. The V and J genes are TRBV7-9 and TRBJ1-4; 9 nucleotides match TRBD1. CDR3 length: 19 residues. Per germline, CDR1 SEHNR and CDR2 FQNEAQ (reference sequence). V was clipped by 5 bases and J by 0 bases; unmatched bases: 13. The CDR3, as DNA: TGTGCCAGCAGCCAAGGCGGAAACCGACAGGGGGCAACTAATGAAAAACTGTTTTTT. Encoded protein: CASSQGGNRQGATNEKLFF.

The rearrangement uses TRBV2 and TRBJ1-1; TRBD1 agrees at 9 bases. Trimming took 7 bases from V and 3 from J; bases not matched to a gene: 6. The length of the CDR3 is 14 residues. Germline assignment: CDR1 SNHLY and CDR2 FYNNEI. CDR3 residues: CASTRRTGDTEAFF. The CDR3 DNA follows: TGTGCCAGCACCCGGCGGACAGGGGACACTGAAGCTTTCTTT.

This clonotype was counted between two and nine times. This chain connects TRBV10-3 to TRBJ2-5; 8 bases are a match to TRBD1. The J call is doubtful: the DNA matches TRBJ2-7 better. Germline V gene data show CDR1 as ENHRY and CDR2 as SYGVKD. CDR3 length equals 15 residues. Here the CDR3 reads CAITTDRAGSHEQYF. CDR3 bases: TGTGCCATCACTACGGACAGGGCCGGATCCCACGAGCAGTACTTC.

This clonotype was detected only a few times. The chain recombines TRBV15 with TRBJ2-5; the match to TRBD1 covers 9 bases. Matching the DNA end better, TRBJ2-7 makes the J call doubtful. Germline loops: CDR1 LNHNV, CDR2 YYDKDF (reference sequence). CDR3 size: 15 residues. CDR3 sequence (DNA): TGTGCCACCAGCAGTTCCGGGACAGGGTATAGCGAGCAGTACTTC. Amino acids: CATSSSGTGYSEQYF.

This clonotype was seen only a few times. The J gene is TRBJ1-1, the V gene TRBV4-1; D ambiguous. The length of the CDR3 is 13 residues. V lost 6 bases, J lost 1 base, and 9 bases lay in between. Per germline, CDR1 MGHRA and CDR2 YSYEKL. The CDR3 DNA follows: TGCGCCAGCAGTAGGGCGCAGAACACTGAAGCTTTCTTT. Its protein product is CASSRAQNTEAFF.

This clonotype occurred a few times. This chain links TRBV7-2 with TRBJ2-7, with 12 bases lining up with TRBD2. After removal of 0 bases from V and 7 bases from J, the junction contained 10 bases not matched to a gene. The CDR3 has 17 residues. CDR1 SGHTA and CDR2 FQGNSA come from the germline V gene. Here the CDR3 reads CASSLAPRLAGVGEQYF. CDR3 DNA: TGTGCCAGCAGCTTAGCGCCCCGACTAGCGGGAGTGGGGGAGCAGTACTTC. The full variable domain, rest sourced from reference TRBV7-2 and TRBJ2-7, is GAGVSQSPSNKVTEKGKDVELRCDPISGHTALYWYRQSLGQGLEFLIYFQGNSAPDKSGLPSDRFSAERTGGSVSTLTIQRTQQEDSAVYLCASSLAPRLAGVGEQYFGPGTRLTVT.

This clonotype was recorded a few times. The chain has TRBV4-1 and TRBJ2-1; D may be TRBD1 (5 bases). The CDR3 is 13 amino acids. In germline, CDR1 is MGHRA, CDR2 YSYEKL. Trimming left V 3 bases short and J 10 bases short, with 13 bases between. CDR3 DNA: TGCGCCAGCAGCCATGGGGCTACGAGCGAGCAGTTCTTC. Its protein product is CASSHGATSEQFF.

The genes are TRBV12-3 or TRBV12-4 and TRBJ2-1; the D is unclear. The germline V and J ends were trimmed by 5 bases and 9 bases, with 8 bases remaining between them. The CDR3 contains 11 residues. Written as DNA, the CDR3 is TGTGCCAGCAGTCCATACGGTGAGCAGTTCTTC. Protein product: CASSPYGEQFF.

The chain links TRBV20-1 to TRBJ2-5; 8 bases fit TRBD1. The germline V gene has CDR1 DFQATT and CDR2 SNEGSKA (reference sequence). V shed 5 bases, J shed 0 bases, and the junction held 11 bases outside the gene matches. This CDR3 contains 16 residues. As DNA, the CDR3 is TGCAGTGCTCTGCCACGGACAGGGCCCCACCAAGAGACCCAGTACTTC. Residues: CSALPRTGPHQETQYF.

This clonotype was seen repeatedly, ten times or more. This rearrangement joins TRBV6-5 to TRBJ2-7, with D uncertain. CDR3 length: 11 residues. Trimming stripped 10 bases from V and 1 base from J, with 8 bases between. Germline V lookup: CDR1 MNHEY, CDR2 SVGAGI. CDR3 in amino acids: CATTSSYEQYF. CDR3 bases: TGTGCCACCACGTCATCCTACGAGCAGTACTTC.

J is TRBJ1-5 and V is TRBV7-2; D unresolved. The CDR3 spans 15 residues. Trimming left V 6 bases short and J 5 bases short, with 17 bases between. The germline gives CDR1 SGHTA, CDR2 FQGNSA. DNA of the CDR3: TGTGCCAGCAGTTTGGTATCTCGGGTCGATCAGCCCCAGCATTTT. It specifies CASSLVSRVDQPQHF.

Written as DNA, the CDR3 is TGTGCCAGCAGTTCCGAAAAGGGAGGGGACGAGACCCAGTACTTC. This codes for CASSSEKGGDETQYF. This chain joins TRBV12-3 or TRBV12-4 and TRBJ2-5, with 7 positions matching TRBD2. With V trimmed by 4 bases and J by 5 bases, 10 bases remained unmatched. This CDR3 spans 15 amino acids.

The gene calls are TRBV12-3 or TRBV12-4 and TRBJ1-2; 7 nucleotides line up with TRBD1. With V trimmed by 8 bases and J by 3 bases, 12 bases remained unmatched. The CDR3 consists of 15 residues. The DNA for the CDR3 is TGTGCCAGCGAAGACCTAACGACAGGGCACTATGGCTACACCTTC. Its translation: CASEDLTTGHYGYTF.